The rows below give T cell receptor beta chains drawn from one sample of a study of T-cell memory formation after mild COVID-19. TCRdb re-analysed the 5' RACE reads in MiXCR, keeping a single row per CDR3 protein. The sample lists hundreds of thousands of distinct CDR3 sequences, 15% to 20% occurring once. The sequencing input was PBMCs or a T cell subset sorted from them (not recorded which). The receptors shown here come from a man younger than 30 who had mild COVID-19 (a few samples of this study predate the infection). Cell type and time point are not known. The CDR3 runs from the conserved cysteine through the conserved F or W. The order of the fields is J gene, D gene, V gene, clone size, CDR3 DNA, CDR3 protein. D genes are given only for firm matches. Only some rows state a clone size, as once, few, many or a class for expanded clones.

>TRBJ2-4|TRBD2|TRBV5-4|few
TGTGCCAGCAGCTTGGCCGAGCGGCGGGGGGCCCCTGAAGAGTACTTC
CASSLAERRGAPEEYF
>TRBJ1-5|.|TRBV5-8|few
TGTGCCAGCAGCTTGGTGGGGGCGAATCAGCCCCAGCATTTT
CASSLVGANQPQHF
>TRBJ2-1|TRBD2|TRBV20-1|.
TGCAGTGCTAGAGATAGGGGTAGCGGGGGCCCCTACAATGAGCAGTTCTTC
CSARDRGSGGPYNEQFF
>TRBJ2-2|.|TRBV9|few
TGTGCCAGCAGTCGGGGCAACGGGGAGCTGTTTTTT
CASSRGNGELFF
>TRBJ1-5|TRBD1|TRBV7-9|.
TGTGCCAGCAGCCCCACACCGGGACAGGGAGATCAGCCCCAGCATTTT
CASSPTPGQGDQPQHF
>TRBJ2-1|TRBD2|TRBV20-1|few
TGCAGTGCTAGAGATCGGCCTAGCGGGGGGTTGAGCTCCTACAATGAGCAGTTCTTC
CSARDRPSGGLSSYNEQFF
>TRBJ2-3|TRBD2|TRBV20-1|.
TGCAGTGCTCTAGACTCGGGGGGAGATACGCAGTATTTT
CSALDSGGDTQYF
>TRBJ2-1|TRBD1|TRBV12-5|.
TGTGCTAGTGGTTTGGCTACAGGGGTTCACAATGAGCAGTTCTTC
CASGLATGVHNEQFF
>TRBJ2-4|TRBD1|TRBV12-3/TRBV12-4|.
TGTGCCAGCAGTCGGGACAGTCTAGCCAAAAACATTCAGTACTTC
CASSRDSLAKNIQYF
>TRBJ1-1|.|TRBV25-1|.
TGTGCCAGCAGTCCCCGACAGGACTATGGGTACACTGAAGCTTTCTTT
CASSPRQDYGYTEAFF
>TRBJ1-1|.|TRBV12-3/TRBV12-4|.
TGTGCCAGCAGTTTAGTGGGTTTTAGTAACACTGAAGCTTTCTTT
CASSLVGFSNTEAFF
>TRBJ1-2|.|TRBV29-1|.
TGCAGCGTTGAAGAAAGTTTTTCAGCTGGCTACACCTTC
CSVEESFSAGYTF
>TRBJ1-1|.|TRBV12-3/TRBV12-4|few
TGTGCCAGCAGTTTTTACAGAAGCGAAGCTTTCTTT
CASSFYRSEAFF
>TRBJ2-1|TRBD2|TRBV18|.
TGTGCCAGCTCACCTAGCGGGGGGGCCCCCTACAATGAGCAGTTCTTC
CASSPSGGAPYNEQFF
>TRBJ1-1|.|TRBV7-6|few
TGTGCCAGCAGCTTAGCAGAAACAGGAAAAGTACCAGTTCGTCGAGTGAACACTGAAGCTTTCTTT
CASSLAETGKVPVRRVNTEAFF
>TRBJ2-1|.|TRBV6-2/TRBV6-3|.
TGTGCCAGCAGTTATACCCCGGAACTGACGATCAATGAGCAGTTCTTC
CASSYTPELTINEQFF